This passage covers 19 T cell receptor beta chains from one sample sequenced in a study of cytomegalovirus exposure and HLA in healthy donors. This PCR relied on a set of 60 Vbeta primers and 13 Jbeta primers. Using immunoSEQ multiplex PCR, the repertoire was profiled, and TCRdb retains in-frame clones only, with some absent. The table includes 210,000 or so clones, more than 70% detected once. The sample taken for sequencing was PBMCs. Every receptor here comes from a boy younger than 18 in good health and CMV-seronegative.

The rearrangement links TRBV5-4 to TRBJ1-5; TRBD1 is a possible D gene (6 bases). The ends were cut back, 0 bases at V and 2 bases at J, with 9 bases in the middle. The CDR3 spans 15 residues. Germline V gives CDR1 SGHNT, CDR2 YYREEE (reference sequence). This chain's CDR3 is CASSLETGRNQPQHF. CDR3 coding DNA: TGTGCCAGCAGCTTGGAGACAGGCCGCAATCAGCCCCAGCATTTT.

V and J are TRBV30 and TRBJ2-7; 7 nucleotides match TRBD2. This CDR3 is built from 14 residues. Germline loops: CDR1 GTSNPN, CDR2 SVGIG (reference sequence). With V trimmed by 3 bases and J by 4 bases, 9 bases remained unmatched. The CDR3 nucleotides are TGTGCCTGGAGCCAGGAGGGGACTATGTACGAGCAGTACTTC. The encoded protein is CAWSQEGTMYEQYF.

The genes are TRBV25-1 and TRBJ1-1, with unresolved D. The germline CDR1 and CDR2 sequences are MGHDK and SYGVNS. This CDR3 region has 13 residues. V was cut by 0 bases and J by 3 bases, with 5 bases left in between. Here the CDR3 reads CASSEYADTEAFF. CDR3 nucleotides: TGTGCCAGCAGTGAATATGCAGACACTGAAGCTTTCTTT.

The rearrangement links TRBV19 to TRBJ1-5, with 9 nucleotides matching TRBD1. Germline CDR1 reads LNHDA; CDR2 reads SQIVND (reference sequence). The CDR3 has 15 residues. The V gene end was trimmed by 7 bases and the J gene end by 5 bases; junction bases not matched to a gene: 9. In DNA form, the CDR3 reads TGTGCCAGTAACGCCGGACAGGGGATTCATCAGCCCCAGCATTTT. Residues: CASNAGQGIHQPQHF.

The chain employs TRBV6-1 and TRBJ1-6; 7 nucleotides align to TRBD1. The V gene's germline CDR1 is MNHNS and CDR2 SASEGT. The CDR3 extends over 14 amino acids. Trimming at V came to 8 bases and at J to 6 bases, leaving 7 bases not matched to a gene. The CDR3 reads CASVPGTANSPLHF. Here the CDR3 DNA reads TGTGCCAGCGTCCCCGGGACAGCTAATTCACCCCTCCACTTT.

The DNA for the CDR3 is TGTGCCAGCGCAGACAGGGAAGGTCTTAACTATGGCTACACCTTC. It yields the protein CASADREGLNYGYTF. The J gene is TRBJ1-2, the V gene TRBV5-4; 7 bases fit TRBD1. Germline lookup yields CDR1 SGHNT and CDR2 YYREEE (reference sequence). V dropped 7 bases and J dropped 1; count of bases not matched to a gene: 10. The CDR3 has 15 residues. Looking up the rest from reference TRBV5-4 and TRBJ1-2 gives the full variable domain: ETGVTQSPTHLIKTRGQQVTLRCSSQSGHNTVSWYQQALGQGPQFIFQYYREEENGRGNFPPRFSGLQFPNYSSELNVNALELDDSALYLCASADREGLNYGYTFGSGTRLTVV.

The chain is built from TRBV4-1 and TRBJ2-5, with D possibly TRBD2 on 6 matching bases. The closer fit of TRBJ2-7 to the DNA end suggests the J call may be wrong. Germline CDR1 and CDR2: MGHRA and YSYEKL. The CDR3 runs to 15 residues. In DNA, the CDR3 is TGCGCCAGCAGCCGATACGGGGACTCGCTCGGCGAGCAGTACTTC. This translates into CASSRYGDSLGEQYF.

On this clone itself: A read error may account for a junction end that differs from germline. The rearrangement links TRBV20-1 to TRBJ2-1, with TRBD2 as a possible D gene (5 bases). The germline V gene has CDR1 DFQATT and CDR2 SNEGSKA (reference sequence). There are 11 residues in the CDR3. The CDR3 bases are TGCAGTGCGAGAGTCCGGGGTGAGCAGTTCTTC. Amino acid sequence: CSARVRGEQFF.

This clone was counted a few times. The chain links TRBV6-1 to TRBJ2-1; TRBD1 might be the D (6 bases). The length of the CDR3 is 14 residues. Between the trimmed V and J ends, which lost 5 bases and 12 bases, there was a span of 20 bases. Per germline, CDR1 MNHNS and CDR2 SASEGT. CDR3 DNA sequence: TGTGCCAGCAGTCCACGACAGGAGGCGAGTATGCAGTTCTTC. Protein product: CASSPRQEASMQFF.

The chain is built from TRBV15 and TRBJ1-6; D perhaps matches TRBD1 (6 bases). With 2 bases removed from V and 5 bases from J, the gap between germline ends came to 16 bases. Looked up from germline, CDR1 is LNHNV and CDR2 is YYDKDF (reference sequence). There are 17 residues in the CDR3. The CDR3 sequence: CATSRYPRTVDNSPLHF. As DNA, the CDR3 is TGTGCCACCAGCAGATATCCAAGGACAGTTGATAATTCACCCCTCCACTTT.

This clone was observed a few times. This chain links TRBV10-3 with TRBJ1-2; D is unresolved. The V and J ends lost 6 bases and 3 bases respectively, with 11 bases between them. This CDR3 spans 13 amino acids. The germline V gene encodes CDR1 ENHRY and CDR2 SYGVKD. CDR3 nucleotides: TGTGCCATCAGGCGCCAAGAGGACTATGGCTACACCTTC. Its protein is CAIRRQEDYGYTF.

This chain uses TRBV2 with TRBJ2-1; weak D call: TRBD1 (5 bases). V was cut by 5 bases and J by 5 bases, with 19 bases left in between. The CDR3 consists of 16 residues. Germline V gives CDR1 SNHLY, CDR2 FYNNEI. CDR3 in amino acids: CASSRSGQSRHNEQFF. The CDR3 DNA reads as TGTGCCAGCAGTCGCTCAGGGCAGAGTCGTCACAATGAGCAGTTCTTC.

The rearrangement uses TRBV6-5 and TRBJ1-1, with TRBD1 as a possible D gene (6 bases). In germline, CDR1 is MNHEY, CDR2 SVGAGI. This CDR3 is 13 amino acids long. Deletions cut 6 bases from V and 8 bases from J, with 16 bases between. CDR3 in DNA: TGTGCCAGCAGCCGAGGACAGTCTACAGAAGCTTTCTTT. Protein sequence: CASSRGQSTEAFF.

The genes are TRBV27 and TRBJ1-3; D gene uncertain. The CDR3 length is 13 residues. CDR1 MNHEY and CDR2 SMNVEV come from the germline V gene (reference sequence). Between the trimmed V and J ends, which lost 6 bases and 0 bases, there was a span of 6 bases. This CDR3 is CASRFLSGNTIYF. The CDR3 nucleotides read TGTGCCAGCAGATTCCTCTCTGGAAACACCATATATTTT.

The DNA for the CDR3 is TGTGCCAGCAGATACGGACAGGGCCCCTATGGCTACACCTTC. The encoded protein is CASRYGQGPYGYTF. J is TRBJ1-2 and V is TRBV5-4; TRBD1 aligns across 8 bases. Germline lookup yields CDR1 SGHNT and CDR2 YYREEE (reference sequence). The CDR3 is 14 amino acids. Trimming removed 5 bases from V and 4 bases from J; junction bases left unmatched: 7.

The chain has TRBV27 and TRBJ2-7; 11 bases fit TRBD2. CDR1 is MNHEY and CDR2 is SMNVEV in the germline V gene (reference sequence). The CDR3 is made up of 19 amino acids. After removal of 3 bases from V and 6 bases from J, the junction contained 19 bases not matched to a gene. CDR3 region: CASSFNGGSGGVAGGEQYF. In nucleotides, the CDR3 is TGTGCCAGCAGTTTTAATGGGGGTAGCGGGGGGGTGGCCGGTGGCGAGCAGTACTTC.

The chain links TRBV9 to TRBJ1-2; 10 bases agree with TRBD1. V lost 5 bases, J lost 3 bases, and 13 bases stayed unmatched. There are 17 residues in the CDR3. In germline, CDR1 is SGDLS, CDR2 YYNGEE. The CDR3 here is CASRESTGTGDYYGYTF. The CDR3 nucleotides are TGTGCCAGCAGGGAATCTACCGGGACAGGGGATTACTATGGCTACACCTTC.

This clone was seen a handful of times. Other DNA sequences from this sample encode an identical CDR3 as well. The chain recombines TRBV5-4 with TRBJ2-5, with a possible D match to TRBD2 (5 bases). CDR1 and CDR2 (germline): SGHNT, YYREEE (reference sequence). Trimming removed 2 bases from V and 3 bases from J, with 8 bases in between. The CDR3 consists of 13 residues. CDR3 nucleotides: TGTGCCAGCAGCTTATTACTAGAAGAGACCCAGTACTTC. Translation: CASSLLLEETQYF.

The rearrangement uses TRBV4-1 and TRBJ1-6, with 9 bases aligning to TRBD1. V gave up 1 base and J gave up 5 bases; unmatched junction bases: 6. Germline V gene lookup returns CDR1 MGHRA and CDR2 YSYEKL. The CDR3 is 17 amino acids. The CDR3 is CASSQGVWDRDNSPLHF. Here the CDR3 DNA reads TGCGCCAGCAGCCAAGGGGTCTGGGACAGGGATAATTCACCCCTCCACTTT.